What follows is one T cell receptor beta chain and its context. The data are from a study of blood T cell repertoires in COVID-19. Across the study: Samples of COVID-19 (acute and convalescent) were obtained from the United States, Italy and Spain.

Original handling: Reference gene primer amplification yielded estimated nucleated cell counts. Repertoires were generated with immunoSEQ multiplex PCR, while TCRdb's copy carries only in-frame clones and drops some. The D gene and trimming were derived from the DNA, and the V and J assignments and clone size from that table. The sample holds roughly 100,000 clones, 85% seen once. V was shortened by 3 bases and J by 4 bases, with 12 bases between the two germline ends. The germline gives CDR1 KGHSH, CDR2 LQKENI. This CDR3 is built from 14 residues. The chain recombines TRBV18 with TRBJ1-1; a possible D gene is TRBD1 (5 bases). Sequenced sample: peripheral blood. The TCR originated in a man aged 45-60 years with acute or convalescent COVID-19. The CDR3, as DNA: TGTGCCAGCTCACCGGGGACTGGGCTCACTGAAGCTTTCTTT. Protein: CASSPGTGLTEAFF.